This T cell receptor (beta chain) appears in the sequencing data of a study of control samples from healthy donors and cancer patients. Germline V gene sequence: CDR1 MNHNY, CDR2 SVGAGI (reference sequence). Trimming took off 1 base at V and 8 bases at J, with 8 bases between the two ends. CDR3 length equals 12 residues. The table came from immunoSEQ multiplex PCR; TCRdb's copy has only in-frame clones and leaves some out. The data contain about 55,000 clones, roughly 95% of them singletons. Sequenced material: blood. V is TRBV6-6 and J is TRBJ1-2; tentatively, D is TRBD1 (5 bases). The TCR originated in a woman under 30 in good health. In nucleotides, the CDR3 is TGTGCCAGCAGTTACTATGGGGACGGCTACACCTTC. This gives the protein CASSYYGDGYTF.